The clone carrying this TCR beta chain was picked up one time. The antigen is not known. The data are from a study of OX40 agonist ivuxolimab in advanced cancers. Study-wide results and limits: There were also nonresponders showing low normalized T-cell clonal expansion.

CDR3 length: 14 residues. V was clipped by 10 bases and J by 1 base, with 15 bases between them. Germline lookup yields CDR1 MNHEY and CDR2 SVGAGI. Blood got drawn at baseline, again on cycle 4 day 1, and then on cycle 7 day 1. Produced via immunoSEQ multiplex PCR; TCRdb's table is partial and in-frame only. Seen here are about 100,000 clones, around 90% observed once, and the top ten hold less than 1%. The sequencing here drew on CD4+ or CD8+ T cells sorted from blood, taken in a trial of the OX40 agonist ivuxolimab. The sequence derives from an adult with an advanced solid tumor such as melanoma, head and neck, liver or kidney cancer. This chain links TRBV6-5 with TRBJ2-3; TRBD1 or TRBD2 may be the D gene (6 bases each). For the CDR3, the DNA is TGTGCCACCTCAAATAGGGGGGGCACAGATACGCAGTATTTT. Protein: CATSNRGGTDTQYF.